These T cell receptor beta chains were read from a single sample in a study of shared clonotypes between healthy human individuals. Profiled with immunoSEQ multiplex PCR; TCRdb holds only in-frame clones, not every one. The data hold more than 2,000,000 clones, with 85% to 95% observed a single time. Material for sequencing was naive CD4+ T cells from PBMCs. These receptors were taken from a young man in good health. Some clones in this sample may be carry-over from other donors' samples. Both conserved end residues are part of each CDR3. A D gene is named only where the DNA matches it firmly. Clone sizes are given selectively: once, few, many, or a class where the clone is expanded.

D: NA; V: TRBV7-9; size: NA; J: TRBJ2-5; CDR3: CASSLGAQETQYF; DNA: TGTGCCAGCAGCTTAGGGGCACAAGAGACCCAGTACTTC
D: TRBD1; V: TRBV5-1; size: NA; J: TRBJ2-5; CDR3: CASSLGQGQQETQYF; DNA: TGCGCCAGCAGCTTGGGCCAGGGACAGCAAGAGACCCAGTACTTC
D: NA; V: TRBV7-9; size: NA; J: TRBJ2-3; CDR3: CASSPRVYGADTQYF; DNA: TGTGCCAGCAGCCCGCGGGTATATGGGGCAGATACGCAGTATTTT
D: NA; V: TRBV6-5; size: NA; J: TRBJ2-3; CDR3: CASSYSSTGGRDTQYF; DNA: TGTGCCAGCAGTTACTCATCGACAGGAGGGAGAGATACGCAGTATTTT
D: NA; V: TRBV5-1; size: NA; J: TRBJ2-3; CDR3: CASRRDSQLTDTQYF; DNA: TGCGCCAGCAGACGGGACTCGCAACTAACAGATACGCAGTATTTT
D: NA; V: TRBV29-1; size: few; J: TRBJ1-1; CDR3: CSAGTLNTEAFF; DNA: TGCAGCGCCGGGACATTGAACACTGAAGCTTTCTTT
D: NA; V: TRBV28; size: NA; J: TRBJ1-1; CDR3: CASSPWSGNTEAFF; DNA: TGTGCCAGCAGTCCATGGAGCGGGAACACTGAAGCTTTCTTT
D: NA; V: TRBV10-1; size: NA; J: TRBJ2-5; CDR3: CASSDHSIETQYF; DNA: TGCGCCAGCAGTGATCATTCGATTGAGACCCAGTACTTC
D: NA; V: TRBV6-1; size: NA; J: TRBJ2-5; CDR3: CASSESRGQETQYF; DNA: TGTGCCAGCAGTGAAAGCAGGGGCCAAGAGACCCAGTACTTC
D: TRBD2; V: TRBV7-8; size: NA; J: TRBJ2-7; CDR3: CASSALAGASYEQYF; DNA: TGTGCCAGCAGCGCGCTAGCGGGAGCCTCCTACGAGCAGTACTTC
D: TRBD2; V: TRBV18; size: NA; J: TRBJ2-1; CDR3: CASSPLLAGVYNEQFF; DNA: TGTGCCAGCTCACCTCTCCTAGCGGGAGTCTACAATGAGCAGTTCTTC
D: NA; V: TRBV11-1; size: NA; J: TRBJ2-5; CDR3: CASSLKASPQETQYF; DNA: TGTGCCAGCAGCTTAAAGGCTAGCCCCCAAGAGACCCAGTACTTC